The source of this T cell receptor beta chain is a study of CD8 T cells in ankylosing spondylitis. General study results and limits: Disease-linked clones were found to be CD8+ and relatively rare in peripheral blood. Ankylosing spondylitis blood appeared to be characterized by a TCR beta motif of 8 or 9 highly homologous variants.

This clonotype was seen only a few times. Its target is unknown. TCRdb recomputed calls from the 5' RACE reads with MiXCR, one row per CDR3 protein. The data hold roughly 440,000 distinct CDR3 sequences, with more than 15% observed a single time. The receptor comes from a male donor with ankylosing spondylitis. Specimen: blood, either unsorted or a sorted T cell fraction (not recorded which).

The DNA of the CDR3 is TGTGCCAGCAGTTACTCAGGCAGGAGTTATGGCTACACCTTC. It encodes CASSYSGRSYGYTF. This rearrangement joins TRBV6-2 or TRBV6-3 to TRBJ1-2; D ambiguous. V shed 0 bases and J shed 5 bases, with 10 bases lying between them. The CDR3 is 14 residues long. The germline gives CDR1 MNHEY, CDR2 SVGEGT.